One and the same sample provided the 22 T cell receptor beta chains below, sequenced in a study of beta chain features in type 1 diabetes. Study-wide points: For Type 1 diabetes patients, all four CD4+ subsets carried TCRB CDR3s that were moderately but significantly shorter.

Their antigens remain unidentified. The authors reverse transcribed all of the isolated RNA, so sequencing captured expressed TCRB transcripts. Here immunoSEQ multiplex PCR was the method, and the copy in TCRdb shows in-frame clones only, minus some. The sample lists some 160,000 clones, about 8.3% occurring once. The sample was central memory CD4+ T cells from blood. The receptors shown here come from a woman aged 18-29 years with type 1 diabetes.

The rearrangement joins TRBV7-8 to TRBJ2-3, with D possibly matching TRBD2 (6 bases). Per the germline V gene, CDR1 is SGHVS and CDR2 is FQNEAQ. V dropped 5 bases and J dropped 10 bases, with 16 bases sitting between them. The CDR3 is 13 amino acids. CDR3 residues: CASSSRLVRAQYF. CDR3 in DNA: TGTGCCAGCAGCAGCAGACTAGTCCGCGCGCAGTATTTT. The full variable domain, rest sourced from reference TRBV7-8 and TRBJ2-3, is GAGVSQSPRYKVAKRGQDVALRCDPISGHVSLFWYQQALGQGPEFLTYFQNEAQLDKSGLPSDRFFAERPEGSVSTLKIQRTQQEDSAVYLCASSSRLVRAQYFGPGTRLTVL.

The sample holds a few counts of this clone. The rearrangement links TRBV4-3 to TRBJ2-1; weak D call: TRBD2 (6 bases). The CDR3 extends over 15 amino acids. The germline V and J ends were trimmed by 1 base and 5 bases, with 12 bases remaining between them. Germline V gene lookup returns CDR1 LGHNA and CDR2 YSLEER. The CDR3 reads CASSQVSAGHNEQFF. CDR3 DNA sequence: TGCGCCAGCAGCCAAGTATCGGCGGGACACAATGAGCAGTTCTTC.

This clone appeared many times. J is TRBJ1-1 and V is TRBV25-1, with D possibly being TRBD1 (6 bases). The V end was cut by 7 bases, the J end by 2 bases, with 8 bases between. This CDR3 region has 12 residues. Germline loops: CDR1 MGHDK, CDR2 SYGVNS. Written as DNA, the CDR3 is TGTGCCAGCAAACAGGGAAACACTGAAGCTTTCTTT. As protein: CASKQGNTEAFF.

This clone was found a few times. This chain links TRBV5-1 with TRBJ2-3, with 12 nucleotides matching TRBD2. The J segment lost 7 bases and the V segment lost 3 bases, leaving 6 bases of the junction unmatched. This CDR3 is built from 15 residues. Per the germline V gene, CDR1 is SGHRS and CDR2 is YFSETQ. CDR3 nucleotide sequence: TGCGCCAGCAGCTCCGGACTAGCGGGGCTGTATACGCAGTATTTT. Translated, it gives CASSSGLAGLYTQYF.

This clone showed up just a few times. V is TRBV4-3 and J is TRBJ1-2, with 7 bases aligning to TRBD1. CDR1 LGHNA and CDR2 YSLEER come from the germline V gene. The CDR3 has 14 amino acids. With 3 bases clipped from V and 2 bases from J, the junction kept 3 bases outside the gene matches. CDR3 in amino acids: CASSHSGGNYGYTF. In DNA form, the CDR3 reads TGCGCCAGCAGCCACTCAGGGGGGAACTATGGCTACACCTTC.

The rearrangement joins TRBV5-5 to TRBJ2-7; 13 bases are shared with TRBD2. The CDR3 spans 17 residues. Trimming cost V 4 bases and J 4 bases; bases outside gene matches: 11. Germline assignment: CDR1 SGHKS and CDR2 YYEKEE (reference sequence). This CDR3 is CASSAGLAGSGIYEQYF. CDR3 nucleotides: TGTGCCAGCAGCGCGGGACTAGCGGGGTCGGGGATTTACGAGCAGTACTTC.

This clone was detected only a few times. The V call is TRBV28, the J call TRBJ2-1; D perhaps matches TRBD1 (6 bases). This CDR3 is 12 amino acids long. V was pared by 10 bases and J by 3 bases, with 10 bases between. From germline, CDR1 is MDHEN and CDR2 SYDVKM. In nucleotides, the CDR3 is TGTGCCACCCAGGACAGCTACAATGAGCAGTTCTTC. Protein: CATQDSYNEQFF.

This clone was recorded a few times. The rearrangement links TRBV5-1 to TRBJ2-7; 12 nucleotides line up with TRBD1. The CDR3 totals 14 residues. The V gene end was trimmed by 3 bases and the J gene end by 9 bases; junction bases not matched to a gene: 7. Looked up from germline, CDR1 is SGHRS and CDR2 is YFSETQ. CDR3 loop: CASSSGTGGDWQYF. The CDR3 DNA is TGCGCCAGCAGCTCCGGGACAGGGGGCGATTGGCAGTACTTC. Drawing the rest from reference TRBV5-1 and TRBJ2-7, the complete variable domain is KAGVTQTPRYLIKTRGQQVTLSCSPISGHRSVSWYQQTPGQGLQFLFEYFSETQRNKGNFPGRFSGRQFSNSRSEMNVSTLELGDSALYLCASSSGTGGDWQYFGPGTRLTVT.

This chain joins TRBV19 and TRBJ2-7, with 9 bases that match TRBD1. V was pared by 4 bases and J by 4 bases, with 5 bases of the junction left unmatched. Germline V gene data show CDR1 as LNHDA and CDR2 as SQIVND (reference sequence). There are 14 residues in the CDR3. As DNA, the CDR3 is TGTGCCAGTAGTACGACAGGGGGGAGATACGAGCAGTACTTC. This encodes CASSTTGGRYEQYF.

V and J are TRBV5-1 and TRBJ2-1; 8 nucleotides agree with TRBD1. This CDR3 contains 16 residues. In germline, CDR1 is SGHRS, CDR2 YFSETQ. Losses at the gene ends were 2 bases for V and 2 bases for J; bases not matched to a gene: 6. The CDR3 DNA is TGCGCCAGCAGCTTTTCCGGGACAGGAACCTACAATGAGCAGTTCTTC. Amino acids: CASSFSGTGTYNEQFF.

This clone was picked up a small number of times. This sample includes further DNA sequences coding for the same CDR3. V usage is TRBV9 and J usage is TRBJ2-3; no reliable D call. This CDR3 is built from 15 residues. V shed 2 bases and J shed 2 bases, with 12 bases lying between them. In germline, CDR1 is SGDLS, CDR2 YYNGEE. The DNA of the CDR3 is TGTGCCAGCAGCGTCGCCCCGGGTAACACAGATACGCAGTATTTT. Amino acid sequence: CASSVAPGNTDTQYF.

Only a few counts were recorded for this clone. V gene TRBV6-1 combines with J gene TRBJ1-5; 8 bases are a match to TRBD1. The CDR3 has 14 amino acids. Germline trimming cut 4 bases from V and 7 bases from J; bases unmatched to any gene: 6. From germline, CDR1 is MNHNS and CDR2 SASEGT. CDR3 residues: CASSGQGAGQPQHF. The DNA for the CDR3 is TGTGCCAGCAGTGGTCAGGGGGCAGGGCAGCCCCAGCATTTT.

This chain uses TRBV2 with TRBJ2-1; 9 positions agree with TRBD2. Germline assignment: CDR1 SNHLY and CDR2 FYNNEI. With 9 bases clipped from V and 3 bases from J, the junction kept 6 bases outside the gene matches. This CDR3 has 14 residues. This CDR3 reads CASNSGGHYNEQFF. DNA for the CDR3: TGTGCCAGTAATAGCGGGGGACACTACAATGAGCAGTTCTTC. Full variable domain (rest looked up from reference TRBV2 and TRBJ2-1): EPEVTQTPSHQVTQMGQEVILRCVPISNHLYFYWYRQILGQKVEFLVSFYNNEISEKSEIFDDQFSVERPDGSNFTLKIRSTKLEDSAMYFCASNSGGHYNEQFFGPGTRLTVL.

This clone was seen more than once but under ten times. The chain couples TRBV10-3 to TRBJ2-5, with 10 bases fitting TRBD2. This CDR3 contains 14 residues. Germline V gene lookup returns CDR1 ENHRY and CDR2 SYGVKD. The V gene end was trimmed by 7 bases and the J gene end by 4 bases; junction bases not matched to a gene: 6. The CDR3 nucleotides are TGTGCCATCAAAGCGGGGGGGCCCGGAGAGACCCAGTACTTC. As protein: CAIKAGGPGETQYF.

The chain couples TRBV6-1 to TRBJ1-2, with 7 bases matching TRBD1. The germline V gene encodes CDR1 MNHNS and CDR2 SASEGT. The CDR3 has 12 amino acids. V dropped 6 bases and J dropped 8; count of bases not matched to a gene: 6. The CDR3 nucleotides read TGTGCCAGCAGGCGACAGGGATCGGGCTACACCTTC. Amino acid sequence: CASRRQGSGYTF.

This clone was recorded a few times. The chain couples TRBV5-1 to TRBJ2-3; 8 bases match TRBD2. The CDR3 has 15 residues. Germline lookup yields CDR1 SGHRS and CDR2 YFSETQ. J lost 5 bases, V lost 3 bases, and 8 bases had no gene match. For the CDR3, the DNA is TGCGCCAGCAGCTCCTTAGCGGGATTAGTAGATACGCAGTATTTT. Its protein is CASSSLAGLVDTQYF.

V gene TRBV9 combines with J gene TRBJ1-4, with TRBD1 matching over 8 bases. The junction had 5 bases not matched to a gene; V was cut back by 7 bases and J by 6 bases. This CDR3 has 13 amino acids. Germline values: CDR1 SGDLS, CDR2 YYNGEE. The CDR3 is CASVTGAHEKLFF. Here the CDR3 DNA reads TGTGCCAGCGTGACAGGGGCCCATGAAAAACTGTTTTTT.

The rearrangement joins TRBV7-9 to TRBJ2-7, with D possibly being TRBD2 (6 bases). Germline V gene lookup returns CDR1 SEHNR and CDR2 FQNEAQ (reference sequence). The CDR3 spans 11 residues. Between the trimmed V and J ends, which lost 7 bases and 2 bases, there was a span of 6 bases. Here the CDR3 DNA reads TGTGCCAGCACGGGGGCCTACGAGCAGTACTTC. It translates to CASTGAYEQYF.

This clone has just a few counts. Written as DNA, the CDR3 is TGTGCCAGCAGCGAGCAGGCCCAGGATGGCTACACCTTC. Translation gives CASSEQAQDGYTF. The chain joins TRBV9 to TRBJ1-2; no clear D gene. The V end was cut by 3 bases, the J end by 6 bases, with 12 bases between. This CDR3 has 13 residues. Germline CDR1 reads SGDLS; CDR2 reads YYNGEE. Full variable domain (missing parts from reference TRBV9 and TRBJ1-2): DSGVTQTPKHLITATGQRVTLRCSPRSGDLSVYWYQQSLDQGLQFLIQYYNGEERAKGNILERFSAQQFPDLHSELNLSSLELGDSALYFCASSEQAQDGYTFGSGTRLTVV.

V usage is TRBV7-2 and J usage is TRBJ2-7; TRBD1 aligns across 10 bases. The CDR3 loop spans 14 amino acids. The V segment lost 3 bases and the J segment 4 bases; nucleotides outside the gene matches: 3. Germline assignment: CDR1 SGHTA and CDR2 FQGNSA. CDR3 sequence reads: CASSLGGQGYEQYF. Here the CDR3 DNA reads TGTGCCAGCAGCTTGGGGGGACAGGGGTACGAGCAGTACTTC.

The chain recombines TRBV7-9 with TRBJ2-7; D is perhaps TRBD2 (6 bases). Trimming stripped 5 bases from V and 7 bases from J, with 12 bases between. The CDR3 totals 12 residues. Looked up from germline, CDR1 is SEHNR and CDR2 is FQNEAQ (reference sequence). For the CDR3, the DNA is TGTGCCAGCAGCCCCCTGGGGAGGGAGCAGTACTTC. This translates into CASSPLGREQYF.

This clone was seen many times. The V and J genes are TRBV15 and TRBJ2-7; possible D gene TRBD2, 5 bases. The CDR3 totals 13 residues. V gave up 1 base and J gave up 3 bases, with 7 bases separating them. The germline gives CDR1 LNHNV, CDR2 YYDKDF (reference sequence). CDR3 DNA: TGTGCCACCAGCAGAGGGGGAGACTACGAGCAGTACTTC. Its translation is CATSRGGDYEQYF.